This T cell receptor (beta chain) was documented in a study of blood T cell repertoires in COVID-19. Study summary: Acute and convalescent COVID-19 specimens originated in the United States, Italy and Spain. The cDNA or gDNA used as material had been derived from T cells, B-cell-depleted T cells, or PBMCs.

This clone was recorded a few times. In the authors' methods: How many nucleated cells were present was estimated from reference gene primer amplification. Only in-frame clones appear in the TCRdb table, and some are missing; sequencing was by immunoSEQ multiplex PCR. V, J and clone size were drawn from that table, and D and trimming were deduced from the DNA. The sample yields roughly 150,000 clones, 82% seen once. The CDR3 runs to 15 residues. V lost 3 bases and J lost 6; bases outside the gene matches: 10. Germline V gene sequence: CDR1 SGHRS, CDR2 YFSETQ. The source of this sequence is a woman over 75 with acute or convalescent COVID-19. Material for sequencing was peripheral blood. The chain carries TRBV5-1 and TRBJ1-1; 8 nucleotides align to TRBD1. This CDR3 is CASSSIQGGHSEAFF. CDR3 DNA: TGCGCCAGCAGCTCCATACAGGGGGGGCATTCTGAAGCTTTCTTT.